The 29 T cell receptor beta chains below all came from one sample that was sequenced in a study of beta chain features in type 1 diabetes. What was sequenced were expressed TCRB transcripts, since all of the isolated RNA had been reverse transcribed. Profiling relied on immunoSEQ multiplex PCR, and the TCRdb table lists in-frame clones only, not all of them. The table records around 260,000 clones, approximately 25% of them present only once. Regarding the study as a whole: Moderate but significant shortening of TCRB CDR3s was recorded in all four CD4+ subsets from Type 1 diabetes patients.

No cognate antigen is known for these TCRs. What was sequenced was naive CD4+ T cells from blood. Source of these receptors: a woman aged 25-40 years with type 1 diabetes.

Only a few counts were recorded for this clone. The V and J genes are TRBV29-1 and TRBJ2-1; 8 bases are shared with TRBD2. V lost 2 bases and J lost 6; bases outside the gene matches: 6. The CDR3 extends over 14 amino acids. Looked up from germline, CDR1 is SQVTM and CDR2 is ANQGSEA. The CDR3 is CSVELGLGVNEQFF. For the CDR3, the DNA is TGCAGCGTTGAACTGGGACTAGGTGTCAATGAGCAGTTCTTC.

The V gene is TRBV28, the J gene TRBJ2-7; maybe TRBD1 (5 bases). This CDR3 contains 13 residues. From germline, CDR1 is MDHEN and CDR2 SYDVKM. The ends were cut back, 5 bases at V and 9 bases at J, with 17 bases in the middle. Here the CDR3 reads CASSPLDSSLQYF. The CDR3 nucleotides read TGTGCCAGCAGTCCGCTTGACAGTTCCCTGCAGTACTTC.

V is TRBV5-1 and J is TRBJ2-1; TRBD2 matches 9 bases. Losses at the gene ends were 2 bases for V and 3 bases for J; bases not matched to a gene: 6. In germline, CDR1 is SGHRS, CDR2 YFSETQ. This CDR3 is 16 amino acids long. The CDR3 coding sequence is TGCGCCAGCAGCTTACCCCTAGCGGGAATCTACAATGAGCAGTTCTTC. Its protein product is CASSLPLAGIYNEQFF.

A few counts support this clone. DNA of the CDR3: TGCGCCAGCAGCTTGTCAGGTCCGTCTTTCTTT. Protein sequence: CASSLSGPSFF. The gene calls are TRBV5-1 and TRBJ1-1; D remains ambiguous. CDR1 is SGHRS, CDR2 YFSETQ, per germline. The V and J ends lost 1 base and 12 bases respectively, with 10 bases between them. The length of the CDR3 is 11 residues. The full variable domain, completed using reference TRBV5-1 and TRBJ1-1, is KAGVTQTPRYLIKTRGQQVTLSCSPISGHRSVSWYQQTPGQGLQFLFEYFSETQRNKGNFPGRFSGRQFSNSRSEMNVSTLELGDSALYLCASSLSGPSFFGQGTRLTVV.

The rearrangement joins TRBV5-1 to TRBJ1-5; 7 positions agree with TRBD1. Germline-derived CDR1 and CDR2 are SGHRS and YFSETQ. J lost 1 base, V lost 0 bases, and 1 base had no gene match. CDR3 length: 15 amino acids. The CDR3 loop is CASSLAGGSNQPQHF. The CDR3 DNA follows: TGCGCCAGCAGCTTGGCAGGGGGGAGCAATCAGCCCCAGCATTTT.

This clone has more than one count but fewer than ten. This chain links TRBV4-2 with TRBJ2-2, with 8 positions matching TRBD2. This CDR3 has 18 amino acids. Per germline, CDR1 LGHNA and CDR2 YNFKEQ. The J segment lost 4 bases and the V segment lost 0 bases, leaving 10 bases of the junction unmatched. The CDR3 bases are TGTGCCAGCAGCCAAGATAGCCGCGGGACTAGATTCACCGGGGAGCTGTTTTTT. Residues: CASSQDSRGTRFTGELFF.

V and J are TRBV7-3 and TRBJ2-5, with TRBD2 matching over 8 bases. The CDR3 sequence is 14 residues long. Germline V gene sequence: CDR1 SGHTA, CDR2 FQGTGA. V lost 5 bases, J lost 7 bases, and 9 bases stayed unmatched. CDR3 in DNA: TGTGCCAGCAGCCCCGGACTAGCTGGAGGGACCCAGTACTTC. Its protein product is CASSPGLAGGTQYF. The full variable domain, in which reference TRBV7-3 and TRBJ2-5 provide the parts outside the CDR3, is GAGVSQTPSNKVTEKGKYVELRCDPISGHTALYWYRQSLGQGPEFLIYFQGTGAADDSGLPNDRFFAVRPEGSVSTLKIQRTERGDSAVYLCASSPGLAGGTQYFGPGTRLLVL.

This clone was observed a few times. V and J are TRBV9 and TRBJ2-3; D is unclear. CDR1 SGDLS and CDR2 YYNGEE come from the germline V gene. With 0 bases removed from V and 0 bases from J, the gap between germline ends came to 5 bases. The CDR3 spans 14 residues. This CDR3 is CASSVDQSTDTQYF. For the CDR3, the DNA is TGTGCCAGCAGCGTAGACCAGAGCACAGATACGCAGTATTTT.

This clone showed up just a few times. The rearrangement uses TRBV29-1 and TRBJ2-5; D not resolved. V gave up 4 bases and J gave up 4 bases, with 10 bases separating them. This CDR3 is 12 amino acids long. Germline V gives CDR1 SQVTM, CDR2 ANQGSEA. This CDR3 reads CSVGGALETQYF. Written as DNA, the CDR3 is TGCAGCGTTGGAGGTGCTCTAGAGACCCAGTACTTC.

The gene calls are TRBV5-1 and TRBJ2-7; 7 bases map to TRBD1. CDR1 is SGHRS and CDR2 is YFSETQ in the germline V gene. After removal of 4 bases from V and 1 base from J, the junction contained 8 bases not matched to a gene. The CDR3 totals 15 residues. The CDR3: CASSVGPGQSYEQYF. The CDR3 nucleotides are TGCGCCAGCAGCGTTGGACCGGGACAGTCCTACGAGCAGTACTTC.

The CDR3, as DNA: TGTGCCACCAGCGCAGGGGCGGATAGGGGTCAGCCCCAGCATTTT. It translates to CATSAGADRGQPQHF. This sequence joins TRBV15 and TRBJ1-5; tentatively, D is TRBD1 (6 bases). Germline V gene sequence: CDR1 LNHNV, CDR2 YYDKDF (reference sequence). The V end lost 5 bases, the J end lost 6 bases, and 17 bases lay between the germline ends. The CDR3 is made up of 15 amino acids.

The chain combines TRBV6-5 with TRBJ2-1; D possibly corresponds to TRBD1 (6 bases). CDR1 MNHEY and CDR2 SVGAGI come from the germline V gene. This CDR3 has 15 amino acids. Trimming took 2 bases from V and 5 from J, leaving 13 bases between them. CDR3 sequence reads: CASSYGWDIDNEQFF. The CDR3 DNA reads as TGTGCCAGCAGTTACGGTTGGGACATTGACAATGAGCAGTTCTTC.

This clone was counted only a few times. This rearrangement joins TRBV7-9 to TRBJ2-5, with no clear D. The CDR3 covers 12 residues. V was trimmed by 5 bases and J by 5 bases, leaving 9 bases between them. Germline V gene sequence: CDR1 SEHNR, CDR2 FQNEAQ (reference sequence). Here the CDR3 DNA reads TGTGCCAGCAGCCCAGAGGTGGAGACCCAGTACTTC. The encoded protein is CASSPEVETQYF.

The rearrangement uses TRBV10-3 and TRBJ1-5; the match to TRBD1 covers 7 bases. Germline values: CDR1 ENHRY, CDR2 SYGVKD. The CDR3 sequence is 12 residues long. J gave up 4 bases and V 10 bases, and 4 bases lay outside the gene matches. The CDR3: CATGQRNQPQHF. The DNA for the CDR3 is TGTGCCACGGGACAGCGAAATCAGCCCCAGCATTTT.

The chain employs TRBV30 and TRBJ1-2; 8 bases align to TRBD1. Germline CDR1 and CDR2: GTSNPN and SVGIG (reference sequence). Trimming cost V 2 bases and J 6 bases; bases outside gene matches: 5. This CDR3 region has 13 residues. This CDR3 reads CAWSKVTGDGYTF. CDR3 sequence (DNA): TGTGCCTGGAGTAAGGTGACAGGGGATGGCTACACCTTC.

This clone was seen more than once but under ten times. The genes are TRBV30 and TRBJ2-3; 9 bases agree with TRBD1. The CDR3 totals 15 residues. The V segment lost 2 bases and the J segment 6 bases; nucleotides outside the gene matches: 9. Germline CDR1 reads GTSNPN; CDR2 reads SVGIG (reference sequence). The DNA for the CDR3 is TGTGCCTGGAGTAGGTTAGGGACAGGGTCCGATACGCAGTATTTT. Translated, it gives CAWSRLGTGSDTQYF.

V and J are TRBV11-3 and TRBJ2-5; 8 bases agree with TRBD2. J lost 4 bases, V lost 4 bases, and 5 bases had no gene match. This CDR3 is built from 14 residues. CDR1 is SGHNT, CDR2 YENEEA, per germline. The DNA of the CDR3 is TGTGCCAGCAGCTCCAGCGGGAGACCAGAGACCCAGTACTTC. Protein sequence: CASSSSGRPETQYF.

The CDR3 is CASRSSGSRNEQFF. CDR3 nucleotide sequence: TGTGCCAGCAGGAGTAGCGGGAGCAGAAATGAGCAGTTCTTC. The J gene is TRBJ2-1, the V gene TRBV7-9, with 9 bases identical to TRBD2. V dropped 6 bases and J dropped 7; count of bases not matched to a gene: 7. The CDR3 is 14 amino acids. Germline assignment: CDR1 SEHNR and CDR2 FQNEAQ (reference sequence).

This clone was counted a few times. The J gene is TRBJ2-1, the V gene TRBV18, with TRBD2 as a possible D gene (5 bases). The V end lost 5 bases, the J end lost 6 bases, and 11 bases lay between the germline ends. The CDR3 runs to 13 residues. CDR1 is KGHSH, CDR2 LQKENI, per germline. The CDR3 DNA follows: TGTGCCAGCTCAGGACTTAAGACCAATGAGCAGTTCTTC. This codes for CASSGLKTNEQFF. Combining the CDR3 with reference TRBV18 and TRBJ2-1 gives the whole variable domain NAGVMQNPRHLVRRRGQEARLRCSPMKGHSHVYWYRQLPEEGLKFMVYLQKENIIDESGMPKERFSAEFPKEGPSILRIQQVVRGDSAAYFCASSGLKTNEQFFGPGTRLTVL.

In this sample, this clone turned up a few times. The chain uses TRBV7-3 and TRBJ2-5, with D unresolved. Deletions cut 5 bases from V and 2 bases from J, with 12 bases between. The CDR3 has 14 amino acids. Germline loops: CDR1 SGHTA, CDR2 FQGTGA. CDR3: CASSPSAGQETQYF. CDR3 sequence (DNA): TGTGCCAGCAGCCCTTCGGCAGGACAAGAGACCCAGTACTTC.

The chain carries TRBV9 and TRBJ2-1; the match to TRBD2 covers 7 bases. After removal of 0 bases from V and 9 bases from J, the junction contained 9 bases not matched to a gene. Germline-derived CDR1 and CDR2 are SGDLS and YYNGEE. The CDR3 runs to 15 residues. Here the CDR3 reads CASSVVGGSPSEQFF. The CDR3 DNA sequence: TGTGCCAGCAGCGTAGTGGGAGGGAGCCCCTCTGAGCAGTTCTTC.

This clone was observed a handful of times. The chain joins TRBV30 to TRBJ2-2; unclear D gene. With 3 bases removed from V and 2 bases from J, the gap between germline ends came to 13 bases. This CDR3 is 15 amino acids long. The germline V gene has CDR1 GTSNPN and CDR2 SVGIG (reference sequence). In DNA, the CDR3 is TGTGCCTGGAGCCCTATAGCCAGCAACACCGGGGAGCTGTTTTTT. It yields the protein CAWSPIASNTGELFF.

The chain recombines TRBV5-1 with TRBJ1-2; 9 bases match TRBD1. The ends lost 0 bases at V and 6 bases at J; junction bases unmatched: 9. This CDR3 has 16 residues. Germline CDR1 is SGHRS and CDR2 is YFSETQ. The CDR3 DNA follows: TGCGCCAGCAGCTTGGGTACCGGGACAGGGAGCCATGGCTACACCTTC. Amino acid sequence: CASSLGTGTGSHGYTF.

This clone showed up just a few times. V usage is TRBV4-1 and J usage is TRBJ2-7; 9 bases align to TRBD1. The V segment lost 3 bases and the J segment 2 bases; nucleotides outside the gene matches: 5. The CDR3 sequence is 15 residues long. Per the germline V gene, CDR1 is MGHRA and CDR2 is YSYEKL. CDR3 loop: CASSQGQGRAYEQYF. The CDR3 coding sequence is TGCGCCAGCAGCCAGGGACAGGGAAGGGCCTACGAGCAGTACTTC.

This clone turned up a few times. The J gene is TRBJ2-3, the V gene TRBV29-1; D not certain. The CDR3 is 15 residues long. Germline lookup yields CDR1 SQVTM and CDR2 ANQGSEA. Trimming stripped 2 bases from V and 3 bases from J, with 15 bases between. The CDR3 reads CSVESPGGLTDTQYF. The DNA of the CDR3 is TGCAGCGTTGAATCTCCTGGCGGATTAACAGATACGCAGTATTTT.

The chain uses TRBV27 and TRBJ2-5, with D perhaps matching TRBD2 (5 bases). V shed 3 bases and J shed 5 bases, with 10 bases lying between them. This CDR3 has 13 residues. The germline CDR1 and CDR2 sequences are MNHEY and SMNVEV (reference sequence). The CDR3 protein is CASSFAGWETQYF. The CDR3 DNA is TGTGCCAGCAGTTTCGCGGGTTGGGAGACCCAGTACTTC.

This chain connects TRBV5-4 to TRBJ2-7; 9 positions agree with TRBD2. Losses at the gene ends were 3 bases for V and 3 bases for J; bases not matched to a gene: 4. CDR1 and CDR2 (germline): SGHNT, YYREEE (reference sequence). The CDR3 has 14 residues. The CDR3 DNA reads TGTGCCAGCAGCTCGGGTAGCGGGAGCTACGAGCAGTACTTC. Its protein is CASSSGSGSYEQYF.

The V gene is TRBV29-1, the J gene TRBJ2-1, with D maybe TRBD1 (5 bases). The V and J ends lost 2 bases and 0 bases respectively, with 14 bases between them. Per germline, CDR1 SQVTM and CDR2 ANQGSEA. The CDR3 totals 16 residues. This chain's CDR3 is CSVERGPPDSYNEQFF. Written as DNA, the CDR3 is TGCAGCGTTGAAAGGGGCCCCCCCGACTCCTACAATGAGCAGTTCTTC.

This chain links TRBV4-1 with TRBJ2-7; tentative D call: TRBD1 (6 bases). CDR1 and CDR2 from the germline V gene are MGHRA and YSYEKL. The CDR3 consists of 16 residues. Deletions cut 3 bases from V and 4 bases from J, with 19 bases between. CDR3 sequence (DNA): TGCGCCAGCAGCCACCCCCTGGCGAGGGGGAAGTACGAGCAGTACTTC. Translating it yields CASSHPLARGKYEQYF.